These T cell receptor beta chains were read from a single sample in a study of blood T cell repertoires in COVID-19. Repertoires were generated with immunoSEQ multiplex PCR, while TCRdb's copy carries only in-frame clones and drops some. The data contain tens of thousands of clones, 65% to 90% of them singletons. Sample: peripheral blood. Every receptor here comes from an elderly woman with acute or convalescent COVID-19. Each CDR3 is given with its conserved first and last residue. Fields, in order: clone size, V gene, J gene, D gene, CDR3 DNA, CDR3 protein. The D gene is left open where the match is weak. The size entry is marked missing in some rows and otherwise reads once, few, many or a size class.

>NA|TRBV27|TRBJ1-4|TRBD1
TGTGCCAGCAGTTCCGGGACAGTCAATGAAAAACTGTTTTTT
CASSSGTVNEKLFF
>NA|TRBV19|TRBJ2-2|NA
TGTGCCAGTAGCTTAGGACAGAACACCGGGGAGCTGTTTTTT
CASSLGQNTGELFF
>NA|TRBV27|TRBJ1-6|NA
TGTGCCAGCAGTTTGGGCAGAAGCTCCTATAATTCACCCCTCCACTTT
CASSLGRSSYNSPLHF
>NA|TRBV5-6|TRBJ2-1|NA
TGTGCCAGCAGGGATGCCGGGGGTCAGTCAGGTGAGCAGTTCTTC
CASRDAGGQSGEQFF
>NA|TRBV29-1|TRBJ2-1|TRBD2
TGCAGCGCCACACTGGGCGGGGGGAATGAGCAGTTCTTC
CSATLGGGNEQFF
>NA|TRBV9|TRBJ2-4|NA
TGTGCCAGCAGCGTAGACCTTAGGACAGAAAACATTCAGTACTTC
CASSVDLRTENIQYF
>NA|TRBV3-1/TRBV3-2|TRBJ1-3|NA
TGTGCCAGCAGCCAAGAGCCGGGTAGGGGAAACACCATATATTTT
CASSQEPGRGNTIYF
>NA|TRBV19|TRBJ1-5|NA
TGTGCCAGTAGTATTTCAGGGCAGGGCAATCAGCCCCAGCATTTT
CASSISGQGNQPQHF
>once|TRBV6-4|TRBJ1-5|NA
TGTGCCAGCAGCAGGGATAGCAATCAGCCCCAGCATTTT
CASSRDSNQPQHF
>NA|TRBV4-1|TRBJ2-7|NA
TGCGCCAGCAGCCGAGGGAGGGACACCTCCTACGAGCAGTACTTC
CASSRGRDTSYEQYF
>NA|TRBV7-9|TRBJ2-5|TRBD1
TGTGCCAGCAGCTTCACAGGGGTAGAGACCCAGTACTTC
CASSFTGVETQYF
>NA|TRBV10-3|TRBJ2-1|TRBD2
TGTGCCATCAGTGTCCCACTAGCGGGGCGGAATGAGCAGTTCTTC
CAISVPLAGRNEQFF
>NA|TRBV12-3/TRBV12-4|TRBJ2-7|TRBD2
TGTGCCAGCAGTTTTAAGCGGGGGCACGAGCAGTACTTC
CASSFKRGHEQYF
>medium-sized|TRBV7-2|TRBJ2-3|NA
TGTGCCAGCAGCTTAGGGGGCGCAACAGATACGCAGTATTTT
CASSLGGATDTQYF
>NA|TRBV5-1|TRBJ1-2|TRBD1
TGCGCCAGCAGCTTGGGACAGGGGGCAGATGGCTACACCTTC
CASSLGQGADGYTF
>NA|TRBV18|TRBJ1-5|TRBD1
TGTGCCAGCTCACTAGGACAGGGCAATCAGCCCCAGCATTTT
CASSLGQGNQPQHF
>NA|TRBV10-3|TRBJ1-2|NA
TGTGCCATCAGTGAGGGACAGTACTATGGCTACACCTTC
CAISEGQYYGYTF
>NA|TRBV4-1|TRBJ2-3|NA
TGCGCCAGCAGCCAAGTCGTCGGTGCAAGCACAGATACGCAGTATTTT
CASSQVVGASTDTQYF
>NA|TRBV9|TRBJ1-4|NA
TGTGCCAGCAGCCTCCGCGAAGACAGAAATGAAAAACTGTTTTTT
CASSLREDRNEKLFF
>NA|TRBV7-9|TRBJ1-2|NA
TGTGCCAGCAGCTTAGCCGGACAAATCTACTATGGCTACACCTTC
CASSLAGQIYYGYTF
>NA|TRBV4-2|TRBJ2-2|TRBD2
TGTGCCAGCAGCCCCAGACTAGCCCCCAAGGCCGGGGAGCTGTTTTTT
CASSPRLAPKAGELFF
>NA|TRBV29-1|TRBJ2-4|TRBD1
TGCAGCGCTACGGGACAGGCCTTTGGCATTCAGTACTTC
CSATGQAFGIQYF
>NA|TRBV5-8|TRBJ2-5|NA
TGTGCCAGCAGCCTATGGGACAAACAAGAGACCCAGTACTTC
CASSLWDKQETQYF
>once|TRBV7-2|TRBJ1-5|NA
TGTGCCAGCAGCTCAGTCGGACTGAGCAATCAGCCCCAGCATTTT
CASSSVGLSNQPQHF
>once|TRBV19|TRBJ1-3|NA
TGTGCCAGTAGCCCCGTAGAAGCGAACTCTGGAAACACCATATATTTT
CASSPVEANSGNTIYF
>once|TRBV7-3|TRBJ2-1|TRBD1
TGTGCCAGCAGCTTAGTGACAGGGGCCTCCTACAATGAGCAGTTCTTC
CASSLVTGASYNEQFF
>NA|TRBV20-1|TRBJ1-3|NA
TGCAGTGCTGGAGTGGGGCACACCATATATTTT
CSAGVGHTIYF
>NA|TRBV2|TRBJ1-1|NA
TGTGCCAGCATCCGTAACAGAGTGAACACTGAAGCTTTCTTT
CASIRNRVNTEAFF
>NA|TRBV27|TRBJ1-1|NA
TGTGCCAGCAGTCCAACTCCCCCTGGAGGCTTGAACACTGAAGCTTTCTTT
CASSPTPPGGLNTEAFF
>NA|TRBV19|TRBJ1-6|NA
TGTGCCAGTAGTAACAGGGAATATAATTCACCCCTCCACTTT
CASSNREYNSPLHF
>NA|TRBV21-1|TRBJ1-6|NA
TGTGCCAGCAGCAAAGGGAGGGCAGGGCATAATTCACCCCTCCACTTT
CASSKGRAGHNSPLHF
>NA|TRBV6-2/TRBV6-3|TRBJ1-6|NA
TGTGCCAGCAGTTACCTTGGCCCACCCCTCCACTTT
CASSYLGPPLHF
>NA|TRBV3-1/TRBV3-2|TRBJ2-1|TRBD2
TGTGCCAGCAGCTCCTTTGGGGGCGGGGGGTCATCCTACAATGAGCAGTTCTTC
CASSSFGGGGSSYNEQFF
>NA|TRBV7-2|TRBJ2-2|TRBD2
TGTGCCAGCAGCCTGGACAGGGCCCTATCTAGCGGGGGTACCGGGGAGCTGTTTTTT
CASSLDRALSSGGTGELFF
>NA|TRBV29-1|TRBJ2-7|NA
TGCAGCGTTGAAGATCGAAAGGGGGCGGGAGAGCAGTACTTC
CSVEDRKGAGEQYF
>NA|TRBV3-1/TRBV3-2|TRBJ1-1|TRBD1
TGTGCCAGCAGCACCGGGACAGGGGGCGGTCTGTCCGAAGCTTTCTTT
CASSTGTGGGLSEAFF
>NA|TRBV2|TRBJ1-1|NA
TGTGCCAGCAGCGACTATGGGCAGGGGACCCTCATGAACACTGAAGCTTTCTTT
CASSDYGQGTLMNTEAFF
>NA|TRBV6-5|TRBJ1-5|NA
TGTGCCAGCACGGAAGGGAGGGACCAGCCCCAGCATTTT
CASTEGRDQPQHF
>NA|TRBV5-1|TRBJ2-2|NA
TGCGCCAGCAGCTTGGGTATCGCGGGATCGTCCCCGAACACCGGGGAGCTGTTTTTT
CASSLGIAGSSPNTGELFF
>NA|TRBV5-1|TRBJ2-2|NA
TGCGCCAGCAGCGGGGCCCGCCAGGGCACCGGGGAGCTGTTTTTT
CASSGARQGTGELFF
>NA|TRBV25-1|TRBJ1-1|NA
TGTGCCAGCAGTGAATACGGGGGGGGCTCCGAAGCTTTCTTT
CASSEYGGGSEAFF
>NA|TRBV19|TRBJ1-5|TRBD1
TGTGCCAGTAGCCGACCGGGACAGGGGTCTATGAGCAATCAGCCCCAGCATTTT
CASSRPGQGSMSNQPQHF
>NA|TRBV5-1|TRBJ2-3|NA
TGCGCCAGCAGCTTGGTCCCGGGTAGCACAGATACGCAGTATTTT
CASSLVPGSTDTQYF
>NA|TRBV10-3|TRBJ1-3|NA
TGTGCCATCAGTGCGACAGGCTCCTCTGGAAACACCATATATTTT
CAISATGSSGNTIYF
>NA|TRBV11-3|TRBJ2-3|TRBD1
TGTGCCAGCGCACAGGGGGGCACAGATACGCAGTATTTT
CASAQGGTDTQYF
>NA|TRBV5-1|TRBJ2-5|TRBD1
TGCGCCAGCAGCTTGGGGATCGGGACAGGGGGGGAGACCCAGTACTTC
CASSLGIGTGGETQYF
>NA|TRBV27|TRBJ1-4|NA
TGTGCCAGCAGTCTCCGGAGGGGAACTAATGAAAAACTGTTTTTT
CASSLRRGTNEKLFF
>NA|TRBV12-3/TRBV12-4|TRBJ1-1|NA
TGTGCCAGCAGGACAAGTTCCACTGAAGCTTTCTTT
CASRTSSTEAFF
>NA|TRBV7-2|TRBJ2-5|TRBD2
TGTGCCAGCAGCTTACTAGCGGGGATTGAGACCCAGTACTTC
CASSLLAGIETQYF
>once|TRBV5-1|TRBJ1-3|TRBD1
TGCGCCAGCAGCGCCGAGGGACAGGGAGGCGGAAACACCATATATTTT
CASSAEGQGGGNTIYF
>NA|TRBV25-1|TRBJ1-1|TRBD1
TGTGCCAGCGGGGGCGACAGGGGGCCCACTGAAGCTTTCTTT
CASGGDRGPTEAFF
>few|TRBV13|TRBJ1-1|TRBD1
TGTGCCAGCTCCGGGACAGGGCACATGAACACTGAAGCTTTCTTT
CASSGTGHMNTEAFF
>NA|TRBV9|TRBJ1-1|NA
TGTGCCAGCAGCGCTACCACGGGGACTGAAGCTTTCTTT
CASSATTGTEAFF